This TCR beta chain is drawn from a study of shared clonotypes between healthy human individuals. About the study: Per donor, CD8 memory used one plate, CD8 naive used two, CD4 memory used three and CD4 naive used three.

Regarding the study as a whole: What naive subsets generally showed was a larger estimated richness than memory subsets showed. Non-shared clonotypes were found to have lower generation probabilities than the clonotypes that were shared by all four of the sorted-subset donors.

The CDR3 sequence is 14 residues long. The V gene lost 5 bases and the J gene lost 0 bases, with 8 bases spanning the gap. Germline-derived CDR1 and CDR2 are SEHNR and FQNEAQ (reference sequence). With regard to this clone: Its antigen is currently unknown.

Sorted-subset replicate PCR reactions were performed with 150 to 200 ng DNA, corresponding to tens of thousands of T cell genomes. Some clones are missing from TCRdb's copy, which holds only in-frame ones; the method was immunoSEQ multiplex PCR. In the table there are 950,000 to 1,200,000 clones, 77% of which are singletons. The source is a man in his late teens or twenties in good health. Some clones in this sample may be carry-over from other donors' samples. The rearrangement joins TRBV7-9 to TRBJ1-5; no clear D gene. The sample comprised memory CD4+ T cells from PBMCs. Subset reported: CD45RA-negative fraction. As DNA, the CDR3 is TGTGCCAGCAGCCATCAGAGTAGCAATCAGCCCCAGCATTTT. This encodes CASSHQSSNQPQHF. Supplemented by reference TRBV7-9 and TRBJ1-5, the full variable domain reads DTGVSQNPRHKITKRGQNVTFRCDPISEHNRLYWYRQTLGQGPEFLTYFQNEAQLEKSRLLSDRFSAERPKGSFSTLEIQRTEQGDSAMYLCASSHQSSNQPQHFGDGTRLSIL.